A selection of T cell receptor beta chains follows, all from one sample in a study of PD-L1 blockade in urothelial cancer. Profiled with immunoSEQ multiplex PCR; TCRdb holds only in-frame clones, not every one. The table has 80,000 to 130,000 clones, 91% seen once. Sample: PBMCs, taken around atezolizumab (anti-PD-L1) treatment. All receptors derive from a woman at least 80 years old with urothelial cancer. The CDR3 runs from the conserved cysteine through the conserved F or W. Fields, in order: CDR3 length, V gene, J gene, D gene, clone size, CDR3 DNA, CDR3 protein. The D gene is left open where the match is weak. Part of the rows lack a size; the others show once, few, many or a class for expanded clones.

len: 17; v_gene: TRBV11-2; j_gene: TRBJ2-3; d_gene: TRBD2; abundance: .; CDR3nt: TGTGCCAGCAGCCCAAAGGGACTAGATTTCGTGGCAGATACGCAGTATTTT; CDR3aa: CASSPKGLDFVADTQYF
len: 15; v_gene: TRBV6-5; j_gene: TRBJ1-5; d_gene: TRBD1; abundance: .; CDR3nt: TGTGCCAGCAGTTACTCGGGACAGGACCATCAGCCCCAGCATTTT; CDR3aa: CASSYSGQDHQPQHF
len: 15; v_gene: TRBV2; j_gene: TRBJ2-1; d_gene: TRBD2; abundance: .; CDR3nt: TGTGCCAGCAGTCGGGGACTAGCGGGAGAAAATGAGCAGTTCTTC; CDR3aa: CASSRGLAGENEQFF
len: 14; v_gene: TRBV7-9; j_gene: TRBJ1-1; d_gene: .; abundance: .; CDR3nt: TGTGCCAGCACCCCGACGGGGGGCCCGACTGAAGCTTTCTTT; CDR3aa: CASTPTGGPTEAFF
len: 17; v_gene: TRBV5-4; j_gene: TRBJ2-6; d_gene: TRBD1; abundance: .; CDR3nt: TGTGCCAGCAGCTTGGCCACAGGGGGCTCTGGGGCCAACGTCCTGACTTTC; CDR3aa: CASSLATGGSGANVLTF
len: 14; v_gene: TRBV29-1; j_gene: TRBJ2-5; d_gene: .; abundance: .; CDR3nt: TGCAGCGTTAGGGACTCCCTGGGTTTGAAGACCCAGTACTTC; CDR3aa: CSVRDSLGLKTQYF
len: 15; v_gene: TRBV28; j_gene: TRBJ1-5; d_gene: .; abundance: few; CDR3nt: TGTGCCACCAGTTTGGGGACTGATAGCAATCAGCCCCAGCATTTT; CDR3aa: CATSLGTDSNQPQHF
len: 14; v_gene: TRBV19; j_gene: TRBJ1-1; d_gene: TRBD1; abundance: .; CDR3nt: TGTGCCAGTAGTATCACAGGGGTAGAAACTGAAGCTTTCTTT; CDR3aa: CASSITGVETEAFF
len: 16; v_gene: TRBV9; j_gene: TRBJ2-3; d_gene: .; abundance: .; CDR3nt: TGTGCCAGCAGCGTAGGTCGGGGAGATGGCACAGATACGCAGTATTTT; CDR3aa: CASSVGRGDGTDTQYF
len: 15; v_gene: TRBV4-1; j_gene: TRBJ2-7; d_gene: TRBD1; abundance: once; CDR3nt: TGCGCCAGCAGCCAACCGGGACAGGGCCCCTACGAGCAGTACTTC; CDR3aa: CASSQPGQGPYEQYF
len: 15; v_gene: TRBV2; j_gene: TRBJ2-3; d_gene: .; abundance: .; CDR3nt: TGTGCCAGCAGCCGGGACACTTTTAGCACAGATACGCAGTATTTT; CDR3aa: CASSRDTFSTDTQYF
len: 13; v_gene: TRBV14; j_gene: TRBJ1-1; d_gene: TRBD1; abundance: .; CDR3nt: TGTGCCAGCAGCCCGCGCCCCGGGACAGAGGCTTTCTTT; CDR3aa: CASSPRPGTEAFF
len: 15; v_gene: TRBV28; j_gene: TRBJ2-7; d_gene: TRBD2; abundance: .; CDR3nt: TGTGCCAGCAGGCGTACCGGGACTAGCGGCCCCGAGCAGTACTTC; CDR3aa: CASRRTGTSGPEQYF
len: 12; v_gene: TRBV6-1; j_gene: TRBJ2-5; d_gene: .; abundance: .; CDR3nt: TGTGCCAGCATGAGGGATTCGGGGACCCAGTACTTC; CDR3aa: CASMRDSGTQYF
len: 18; v_gene: TRBV7-9; j_gene: TRBJ2-1; d_gene: TRBD2; abundance: .; CDR3nt: TGTGCCAGCAGTCCCGGGACTAGCGGGAGGAGCACCTACAATGAGCAGTTCTTC; CDR3aa: CASSPGTSGRSTYNEQFF
len: 13; v_gene: TRBV25-1; j_gene: TRBJ2-2; d_gene: TRBD1; abundance: .; CDR3nt: TGTGCCAGTCGGGACAGACCGACCGGGGAGCTGTTTTTT; CDR3aa: CASRDRPTGELFF
len: 11; v_gene: TRBV27; j_gene: TRBJ1-1; d_gene: .; abundance: medium-sized; CDR3nt: TGTGCCACCCGGGGGTCCACTGAAGCTTTCTTT; CDR3aa: CATRGSTEAFF
len: 15; v_gene: TRBV11-3; j_gene: TRBJ2-1; d_gene: TRBD2; abundance: .; CDR3nt: TGTGCCAGCAGCTACCGGACTAGCGGTCCAAATGAGCAGTTCTTC; CDR3aa: CASSYRTSGPNEQFF